This entry lists 25 T cell receptor beta chains sequenced from one sample in a study of T cell changes during pregnancy in multiple sclerosis. Clones were read by immunoSEQ multiplex PCR, and TCRdb kept only the in-frame ones, dropping some. The table has around 20,000 clones, around 81% seen once; the top ten hold 15% to 18%. Sample: CD8+ T cells from peripheral blood mononuclear cells, taken in the first trimester of pregnancy. The receptors stem from a female donor in good health, enrolled as a control in a pregnancy study.

The chain has TRBV6-5 and TRBJ1-4; TRBD1 agrees at 7 bases. The CDR3 contains 14 residues. The trim removed 6 bases at V and 5 bases at J, leaving 6 bases unmatched. CDR1 and CDR2 from the germline V gene are MNHEY and SVGAGI. CDR3 in amino acids: CASRRTQGNEKLFF. The CDR3 DNA reads TGTGCCAGCAGGAGGACACAGGGGAATGAAAAACTGTTTTTT.

The genes are TRBV2 and TRBJ2-7; TRBD2 is a possible D gene (5 bases). The germline V gene encodes CDR1 SNHLY and CDR2 FYNNEI. The V end lost 10 bases, the J end lost 7 bases, and 17 bases lay between the germline ends. This CDR3 has 12 amino acids. DNA of the CDR3: TGTGCCACATTCGTTAACCCGGGGGAGCAGTACTTC. This codes for CATFVNPGEQYF.

The chain is built from TRBV29-1 and TRBJ2-3, with 15 bases matching TRBD2. Germline lookup yields CDR1 SQVTM and CDR2 ANQGSEA. The CDR3 length is 18 residues. V shed 6 bases and J 2 bases; nucleotides not matched to a gene: 12. CDR3 bases: TGCAGCGTCGTGGGACTAGCGGGAGGTCTAACCATCACAGATACGCAGTATTTT. Amino acids: CSVVGLAGGLTITDTQYF.

This clone is labeled as medium-sized. The CDR3 DNA reads TGTGCCATCAGTAACCTGACAGGGAAACTTCATGGCTACACCTTC. This gives the protein CAISNLTGKLHGYTF. The V and J genes are TRBV10-3 and TRBJ1-2, with 7 bases fitting TRBD1. The V segment lost 5 bases and the J segment 6 bases; nucleotides outside the gene matches: 12. Germline CDR1 reads ENHRY; CDR2 reads SYGVKD. The CDR3 extends over 15 amino acids.

This chain links TRBV9 with TRBJ2-7; TRBD1 agrees at 9 bases. CDR1 and CDR2 (germline): SGDLS, YYNGEE. The CDR3 has 15 amino acids. V gave up 4 bases and J gave up 4 bases; unmatched junction bases: 9. CDR3 DNA sequence: TGTGCCAGCAGCCATACCGGGACAGGGATTTACGAGCAGTACTTC. Protein sequence: CASSHTGTGIYEQYF.

This chain uses TRBV6-4 with TRBJ2-1; D might be TRBD2 (7 bases). This CDR3 region has 15 residues. CDR1 is MRHNA, CDR2 SNTAGT, per germline. Trimming took off 6 bases at V and 9 bases at J, with 21 bases between the two ends. The CDR3 here is CASSPSEGGGSEQFF. The CDR3 DNA sequence: TGTGCCAGCAGCCCCTCCGAGGGCGGGGGCAGTGAGCAGTTCTTC.

The rearrangement uses TRBV27 and TRBJ2-3; D is uncertain. This CDR3 region has 12 residues. The ends were cut back, 6 bases at V and 2 bases at J, with 6 bases in the middle. The V gene's germline CDR1 is MNHEY and CDR2 SMNVEV (reference sequence). The CDR3 bases are TGTGCCAGCAGGTCCCTCACAGATACGCAGTATTTT. Protein product: CASRSLTDTQYF.

This chain connects TRBV7-2 to TRBJ2-1; no clear D. The V end lost 0 bases, the J end lost 3 bases, and 9 bases lay between the germline ends. The CDR3 runs 15 residues. The germline V gene encodes CDR1 SGHTA and CDR2 FQGNSA. Here the CDR3 reads CASSLAPGFYNEQFF. The CDR3 DNA sequence: TGTGCCAGCAGCTTAGCGCCAGGTTTCTACAATGAGCAGTTCTTC.

This sequence joins TRBV7-9 and TRBJ2-7; 8 nucleotides match TRBD2. Looked up from germline, CDR1 is SEHNR and CDR2 is FQNEAQ (reference sequence). J gave up 7 bases and V 1 base, and 3 bases lay outside the gene matches. The CDR3 has 13 residues. CDR3 sequence (DNA): TGTGCCAGCAGCTTAGGCCCGGGGGGGGAGCAGTACTTC. The encoded protein is CASSLGPGGEQYF.

The J gene is TRBJ1-6, the V gene TRBV7-2; 8 bases agree with TRBD1. This CDR3 spans 17 amino acids. From germline, CDR1 is SGHTA and CDR2 FQGNSA. V was clipped by 5 bases and J by 3 bases; unmatched bases: 9. The CDR3 bases are TGTGCCAGCAGCGGAGATGACAGGGGACTCTATAATTCACCCCTCCACTTT. This sequence encodes CASSGDDRGLYNSPLHF.

The chain carries TRBV7-9 and TRBJ2-7; 10 positions match TRBD2. The trim removed 1 base at V and 6 bases at J, leaving 6 bases unmatched. This CDR3 has 15 residues. The germline gives CDR1 SEHNR, CDR2 FQNEAQ (reference sequence). Here the CDR3 DNA reads TGTGCCAGCAGCTTAGGTACTAGCGGGATTGGCGAGCAGTACTTC. This sequence encodes CASSLGTSGIGEQYF.

The chain employs TRBV6-1 and TRBJ2-7; no clear D gene. This CDR3 has 16 residues. Per the germline V gene, CDR1 is MNHNS and CDR2 is SASEGT. Deletions cut 4 bases from V and 0 bases from J, with 16 bases between. The CDR3 loop is CASSAVSRKNSYEQYF. The CDR3 coding sequence is TGTGCCAGCAGTGCGGTGTCGCGAAAAAACTCCTACGAGCAGTACTTC.

This chain connects TRBV5-6 to TRBJ2-2; a weak D match, TRBD2 (5 bases). This CDR3 region has 14 residues. V gave up 2 bases and J gave up 0 bases, with 5 bases separating them. Germline loops: CDR1 SGHDT, CDR2 YYEEEE. The chain's CDR3 is CASSFGTNTGELFF. Here the CDR3 DNA reads TGTGCCAGCAGCTTCGGGACGAACACCGGGGAGCTGTTTTTT.

The rearrangement links TRBV27 to TRBJ1-4, with D possibly being TRBD1 (6 bases). Looked up from germline, CDR1 is MNHEY and CDR2 is SMNVEV (reference sequence). Trimming left V 8 bases short and J 7 bases short, with 17 bases between. CDR3 length: 14 residues. CDR3: CASGQTGGPEKLFF. CDR3 nucleotides: TGTGCCAGCGGGCAGACAGGAGGACCTGAAAAACTGTTTTTT.

The gene calls are TRBV5-5 and TRBJ1-6; possible D gene TRBD1, 5 bases. The germline V and J ends were trimmed by 4 bases and 4 bases, with 21 bases remaining between them. The germline gives CDR1 SGHKS, CDR2 YYEKEE (reference sequence). The CDR3 runs to 18 residues. The CDR3 region is CASSPRPGPGSYNSPLHF. In nucleotides, the CDR3 is TGTGCCAGCAGCCCACGTCCGGGTCCAGGGTCATATAATTCACCCCTCCACTTT.

This clone was seen a few times. The chain combines TRBV30 with TRBJ1-1; D gene unclear. Germline assignment: CDR1 GTSNPN and CDR2 SVGIG (reference sequence). The CDR3 contains 12 residues. V shed 6 bases and J shed 1 base, with 9 bases lying between them. The CDR3 is CACPTENTEAFF. The CDR3 bases are TGTGCCTGCCCGACTGAGAACACTGAAGCTTTCTTT.

This clone has a handful of counts. The rearrangement uses TRBV6-1 and TRBJ2-3, with 11 bases lining up with TRBD2. The V gene's germline CDR1 is MNHNS and CDR2 SASEGT. The CDR3 is 15 residues long. The junction had 3 bases not matched to a gene; V was cut back by 3 bases and J by 4 bases. In nucleotides, the CDR3 is TGTGCCAGCAGTGAGGCTAGCGGGGGGCCAGATACGCAGTATTTT. Its protein is CASSEASGGPDTQYF.

As concerns this clone: A junction boundary mismatches the germline segment, possibly from a read error. V and J are TRBV9 and TRBJ2-7, with 8 positions matching TRBD2. Germline CDR1 is SGDLS and CDR2 is YYNGEE. The CDR3 is 14 residues long. The CDR3 here is CATKPGGGTYGQYF. In DNA form, the CDR3 reads TGTGCCACCAAACCCGGGGGGGGCACCTACGGGCAGTACTTC.

V and J are TRBV19 and TRBJ1-5; possible D gene TRBD1, 6 bases. Trimming stripped 2 bases from V and 5 bases from J, with 13 bases between. The CDR3 spans 15 residues. The germline V gene encodes CDR1 LNHDA and CDR2 SQIVND (reference sequence). CDR3 coding DNA: TGTGCCAGTAGTATACTCCGGGACAAATATCAGCCCCAGCATTTT. Translation: CASSILRDKYQPQHF. Full variable domain (missing parts from reference TRBV19 and TRBJ1-5): DGGITQSPKYLFRKEGQNVTLSCEQNLNHDAMYWYRQDPGQGLRLIYYSQIVNDFQKGDIAEGYSVSREKKESFPLTVTSAQKNPTAFYLCASSILRDKYQPQHFGDGTRLSIL.

This clone was observed a handful of times. The chain joins TRBV6-4 to TRBJ1-6; TRBD1 is a possible D gene (5 bases). CDR1 is MRHNA and CDR2 is SNTAGT in the germline V gene. CDR3 length equals 13 residues. Trimming stripped 3 bases from V and 5 bases from J, with 5 bases between. CDR3 sequence (DNA): TGTGCCAGCAGTGAGGACAATAATTCACCCCTCCACTTT. This gives the protein CASSEDNNSPLHF.

This clone appeared many times. V usage is TRBV27 and J usage is TRBJ2-1; 8 nucleotides line up with TRBD2. Germline CDR1 reads MNHEY; CDR2 reads SMNVEV (reference sequence). V lost 7 bases to trimming and J lost 6 bases; unmatched junction nucleotides: 8. CDR3 length equals 14 residues. CDR3 DNA: TGTGCCAGCATATCGAGCGGGGGCCTCAATGAGCAGTTCTTC. This encodes CASISSGGLNEQFF.

This chain connects TRBV21-1 to TRBJ2-5; the listed D gene, TRBD1, was not tested against the DNA. TRBV21-1 is given as a pseudogene. The CDR3 contains 16 residues. CDR3 sequence: CASSESPGQGRETQYF. The CDR3 region has the DNA TGTGCCAGCAGCGAATCCCCGGGACAGGGGAGAGAGACCCAGTACTTC.

This clone was observed a single time. The CDR3, as DNA: TGTGCCAGCAGTCTAGCGGAAAGCTCCTACGAGCAGTACTTC. Translated: CASSLAESSYEQYF. The chain has TRBV6-5 and TRBJ2-7, with 7 positions matching TRBD2. The CDR3 loop spans 14 amino acids. Looked up from germline, CDR1 is MNHEY and CDR2 is SVGAGI. Trimming removed 5 bases from V and 0 bases from J; junction bases left unmatched: 4.

This clone rates as medium-sized. Other DNA sequences in this specimen translate into the identical CDR3. The J gene is TRBJ2-2, the V gene TRBV6-4; 9 nucleotides align to TRBD2. Germline CDR1 reads MRHNA; CDR2 reads SNTAGT. The CDR3 sequence is 14 residues long. J gave up 5 bases and V 5 bases, and 3 bases lay outside the gene matches. The CDR3 DNA reads as TGTGCCAGCAGTTCTAGCGGGGAAACCGGGGAGCTGTTTTTT. Its protein product is CASSSSGETGELFF.

The chain joins TRBV7-2 to TRBJ1-1; the D gene is possibly TRBD1 (5 bases). This CDR3 region has 14 residues. Germline CDR1 and CDR2: SGHTA and FQGNSA. Trimming took 5 bases from V and 1 from J, leaving 11 bases between them. The CDR3 here is CASSLRVGNTEAFF. The DNA for the CDR3 is TGTGCCAGCAGCCTCAGGGTAGGGAACACTGAAGCTTTCTTT.